This TCR beta chain originates from a study of metastatic and nonmetastatic thyroid tumors (dated by TCRdb to the early 2020s). The study in broad terms: Repertoires from peripheral blood and from tumor or nodule tissue samples of malignant and benign thyroid patients were compared.

Broader findings and caveats from the paper: In both blood and tumor samples, malignant tumors were reported to have significantly higher TCR beta diversity than benign nodules.

The method behind the library was PCR. TCRdb shows the sequencer as Illumina HiSeq 4000. The TCR beta-chain CDR3 region of each patient was profiled by high-throughput sequencing. The original methods were these. A classifier to discriminate distant-metastatic papillary thyroid cancer patients was built from CDR3 differences across clinicopathological groups. To measure repertoire diversity the researchers used the Shannon index, while the Morisita-Horn index served to gauge how similar the tumor and blood repertoires were. In TCRdb, the public reads were trimmed at Q25 with fastp and aligned with MiXCR, with productive beta chains retained. TCRdb assigned the V and J calls; the authors' analysis was not used. In all, the sample holds around 34,000 clones, and 20% to 25% of those were seen once. 3% to 3.5% of the sample is taken by the ten largest. No patient had received any treatment before thyroid surgery. Using T-cell receptor beta sequencing, the study looked back at clinical samples from patients collected from the early 2010s to the late 2010s.

The germline V gene (reference sequence) specifies DFQATT as CDR1 and SNEGSKA as CDR2. CDR3 length: 13 amino acids, cysteine to phenylalanine. The kept DNA is CDR3 alone, 39 bases in frame from the first base. The germline ends are 18 bases apart after V is trimmed by 6 bases and J by 7 bases. This clone showed up many times. No cognate antigen has been identified for it. Base qualities are not provided; no much larger clone lies one nucleotide away. The chain is made from TRBV20-1 and TRBJ2-5; possibly the D gene is TRBD2, per 5 matching bases. What was sequenced was tumor tissue. The clonotype comes from a male donor with papillary thyroid cancer or a benign thyroid nodule (not recorded which). Some clones in this sample may be carry-over from other donors' samples. The CDR3 loop reads CSARTEPRGTQYF. The nucleotide sequence reads as follows: TGCAGTGCAAGGACCGAACCCCGGGGGACCCAGTACTTC.